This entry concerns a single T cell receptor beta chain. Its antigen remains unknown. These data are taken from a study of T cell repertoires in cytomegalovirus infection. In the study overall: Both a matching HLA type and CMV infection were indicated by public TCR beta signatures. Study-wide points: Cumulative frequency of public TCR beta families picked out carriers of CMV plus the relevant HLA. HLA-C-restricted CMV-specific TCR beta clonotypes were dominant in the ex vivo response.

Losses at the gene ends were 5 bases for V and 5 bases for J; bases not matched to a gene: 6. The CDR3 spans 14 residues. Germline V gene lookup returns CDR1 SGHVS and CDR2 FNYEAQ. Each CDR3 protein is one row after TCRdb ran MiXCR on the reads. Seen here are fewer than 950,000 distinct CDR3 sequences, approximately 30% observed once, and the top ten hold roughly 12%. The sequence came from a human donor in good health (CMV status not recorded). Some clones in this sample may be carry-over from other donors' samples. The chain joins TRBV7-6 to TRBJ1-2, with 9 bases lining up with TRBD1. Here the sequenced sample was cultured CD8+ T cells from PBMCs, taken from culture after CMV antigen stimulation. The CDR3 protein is CASSDRGFSYGYTF. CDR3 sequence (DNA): TGTGCCAGCAGCGACAGGGGGTTCAGTTATGGCTACACCTTC. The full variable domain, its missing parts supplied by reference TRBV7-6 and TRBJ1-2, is GAGVSQSPRYKVTKRGQDVALRCDPISGHVSLYWYRQALGQGPEFLTYFNYEAQQDKSGLPNDRFSAERPEGSISTLTIQRTEQRDSAMYRCASSDRGFSYGYTFGSGTRLTVV.